Below are 21 T cell receptor beta chains sequenced from a single sample in a study of CD4+ T cells in melanoma. The table came from immunoSEQ multiplex PCR; TCRdb's copy has only in-frame clones and leaves some out. The data contain tens of thousands of clones, more than 70% of them singletons. The source is a human donor with melanoma.

The J gene is TRBJ2-3, the V gene TRBV29-1; D gene unclear. Trimming removed 4 bases at V and 0 bases at J, with 11 bases between. Germline V gene lookup returns CDR1 SQVTM and CDR2 ANQGSEA. This CDR3 is built from 14 residues. CDR3 in DNA: TGCAGCGTTGCCGGAGTCTCTAGCACAGATACGCAGTATTTT. As protein: CSVAGVSSTDTQYF.

V usage is TRBV18 and J usage is TRBJ2-5, with no clear D. V gave up 0 bases and J gave up 5 bases, with 7 bases separating them. Germline V lookup: CDR1 KGHSH, CDR2 LQKENI. The CDR3 covers 13 residues. The CDR3 DNA sequence: TGTGCCAGCTCACCACCTAGCAAGGAGACCCAGTACTTC. Its translation: CASSPPSKETQYF.

The chain has TRBV10-3 and TRBJ1-2; maybe TRBD1 (5 bases). Trimming stripped 5 bases from V and 8 bases from J, with 21 bases between. Germline V gives CDR1 ENHRY, CDR2 SYGVKD. The CDR3 runs to 15 residues. The CDR3 protein is CAISPGQPKEMGYTF. CDR3 coding DNA: TGTGCCATCAGTCCGGGGCAGCCGAAGGAGATGGGCTACACCTTC.

This chain links TRBV23-1 with TRBJ1-1; the match to TRBD1 covers 7 bases. TRBV23-1 carries the ORF label, with uncertain function. This CDR3 comprises 15 residues. With V trimmed by 4 bases and J by 3 bases, 8 bases remained unmatched. The CDR3 here is CASSLRAGGDTEAFF. The CDR3 coding sequence is TGCGCCAGCAGTCTTCGGGCAGGGGGGGACACTGAAGCTTTCTTT.

The rearrangement links TRBV7-9 to TRBJ2-3; D could derive from TRBD1 or TRBD2 (5 bases each). Germline V gene lookup returns CDR1 SEHNR and CDR2 FQNEAQ (reference sequence). V was cut by 5 bases and J by 2 bases, with 20 bases left in between. The CDR3 runs 17 residues. The CDR3 sequence is CASSPWSTSGATDTQYF. The CDR3 DNA is TGTGCCAGCAGCCCTTGGTCGACCTCCGGGGCCACAGATACGCAGTATTTT.

The rearrangement links TRBV5-6 to TRBJ2-5, with D uncertain. Between the trimmed V and J ends, which lost 6 bases and 1 base, there was a span of 13 bases. Germline V CDR1 and CDR2: SGHDT, YYEEEE. The CDR3 loop spans 14 amino acids. Written as DNA, the CDR3 is TGTGCCAGCAACCAAGGTCCGTTCCAAGAGACCCAGTACTTC. It codes for CASNQGPFQETQYF.

This chain uses TRBV18 with TRBJ1-1, with a tentative D call TRBD1 (6 bases). The CDR3 sequence is 15 residues long. V was cut by 1 base and J by 1 base, with 10 bases left in between. Germline V CDR1 and CDR2: KGHSH, LQKENI. CDR3 residues: CASSPQKDRNTEAFF. In DNA, the CDR3 is TGTGCCAGCTCACCACAAAAGGACAGGAACACTGAAGCTTTCTTT. The variable domain in full, with the rest retrieved from reference TRBV18 and TRBJ1-1, is NAGVMQNPRHLVRRRGQEARLRCSPMKGHSHVYWYRQLPEEGLKFMVYLQKENIIDESGMPKERFSAEFPKEGPSILRIQQVVRGDSAAYFCASSPQKDRNTEAFFGQGTRLTVV.

The chain couples TRBV6-6 to TRBJ2-1; 10 bases align to TRBD2. Trimming removed 0 bases from V and 3 bases from J; junction bases left unmatched: 2. Germline V gene data show CDR1 as MNHNY and CDR2 as SVGAGI (reference sequence). CDR3 length equals 16 residues. The CDR3 here is CASSYSSSGGYNEQFF. For the CDR3, the DNA is TGTGCCAGCAGTTACTCGTCTAGCGGGGGCTACAATGAGCAGTTCTTC.

A single count supports this clone. The CDR3 DNA is TGTGCCAGCAGTGAAGGTGGCAGAGATACGCAGTATTTT. Residues: CASSEGGRDTQYF. This chain joins TRBV2 and TRBJ2-3, with D hard to call. The CDR3 covers 13 residues. V dropped 1 base and J dropped 5 bases, with 7 bases sitting between them. Germline V gene sequence: CDR1 SNHLY, CDR2 FYNNEI.

The chain recombines TRBV15 with TRBJ1-6; maybe TRBD1 (6 bases). The CDR3 consists of 17 residues. V lost 0 bases and J 7 bases, leaving 16 bases between the germline ends. CDR1 and CDR2 from the germline V gene are LNHNV and YYDKDF (reference sequence). CDR3 DNA sequence: TGTGCCACCAGCAGAGATTTACAGGGTAGTACAAATTCACCCCTCCACTTT. Its protein is CATSRDLQGSTNSPLHF.

V and J are TRBV30 and TRBJ2-3; weak D call: TRBD2 (7 bases). The V gene's germline CDR1 is GTSNPN and CDR2 SVGIG (reference sequence). The ends were cut back, 2 bases at V and 5 bases at J, with 23 bases in the middle. The CDR3 spans 17 residues. The CDR3 DNA sequence: TGTGCCTGGAGTAGGGGGAGGTATAGCGGGTCGGGAGATACGCAGTATTTT. Translated, it gives CAWSRGRYSGSGDTQYF.

The rearrangement links TRBV7-2 to TRBJ1-1, with D hard to call. The V gene lost 1 base and the J gene lost 9 bases, with 21 bases spanning the gap. The CDR3 loop spans 16 amino acids. Germline V gives CDR1 SGHTA, CDR2 FQGNSA. CDR3 coding DNA: TGTGCCAGCAGCTTAGTTTCGCGGTTGGGAGGGCCCAAAGCTTTCTTT. Translating it yields CASSLVSRLGGPKAFF.

The chain carries TRBV11-3 and TRBJ2-1, with D unclear. V was clipped by 1 base and J by 7 bases, with 8 bases between them. The germline gives CDR1 SGHNT, CDR2 YENEEA. CDR3 size: 13 residues. This CDR3 is CASSLVLGNEQFF. CDR3 DNA: TGTGCCAGCAGCTTAGTGCTGGGGAATGAGCAGTTCTTC.

V usage is TRBV18 and J usage is TRBJ1-5; no definite D call. The CDR3 extends over 16 amino acids. Per germline, CDR1 KGHSH and CDR2 LQKENI. V shed 5 bases and J shed 2 bases, with 16 bases lying between them. The CDR3 spells CASSYIPPVGNQPQHF. The CDR3 nucleotides are TGTGCCAGCTCATACATCCCCCCCGTAGGCAATCAGCCCCAGCATTTT.

This clone has just a few counts. The same CDR3 can be traced to other DNA sequences in this sample. V usage is TRBV5-4 and J usage is TRBJ1-2; no clear D gene. Trimming shortened V by 1 base and J by 1 base, and 8 bases separated the two germline ends. The CDR3 loop spans 14 amino acids. Germline values: CDR1 SGHNT, CDR2 YYREEE (reference sequence). The CDR3, as DNA: TGTGCCAGCAGCTTGCGAGGGTATAACTATGGCTACACCTTC. It translates to CASSLRGYNYGYTF.

The CDR3 here is CAIRNGGRQTNYGYTF. The DNA for the CDR3 is TGTGCCATCAGGAACGGCGGCAGACAGACTAACTATGGCTACACCTTC. The chain couples TRBV10-3 to TRBJ1-2, with D possibly TRBD1 on 5 matching bases. CDR3 size: 16 residues. V dropped 6 bases and J dropped 0 bases, with 17 bases sitting between them. Germline V CDR1 and CDR2: ENHRY, SYGVKD.

V usage is TRBV5-5 and J usage is TRBJ2-1; no reliable D call. The CDR3 contains 13 residues. V was trimmed by 0 bases and J by 7 bases, leaving 8 bases between them. Germline V gene sequence: CDR1 SGHKS, CDR2 YYEKEE (reference sequence). The CDR3 here is CASSLDARNEQFF. CDR3 coding DNA: TGTGCCAGCAGCTTGGACGCTCGGAATGAGCAGTTCTTC.

The chain has TRBV19 and TRBJ2-1, with 7 bases identical to TRBD1. This CDR3 is built from 14 residues. The V and J ends lost 5 bases and 4 bases, in that order; junction bases with no gene match: 5. Germline values: CDR1 LNHDA, CDR2 SQIVND (reference sequence). The CDR3 loop reads CASSAQGEYNEQFF. CDR3 bases: TGTGCCAGTAGTGCCCAGGGGGAATACAATGAGCAGTTCTTC.

The chain joins TRBV7-9 to TRBJ2-3; TRBD1 matches at 7 bases. CDR1 and CDR2 from the germline V gene are SEHNR and FQNEAQ (reference sequence). The length of the CDR3 is 15 residues. The V and J ends lost 1 base and 3 bases, in that order; junction bases with no gene match: 4. The CDR3: CASSLGTGVTDTQYF. In DNA, the CDR3 is TGTGCCAGCAGCTTAGGCACAGGGGTAACAGATACGCAGTATTTT.

This chain joins TRBV7-8 and TRBJ1-3; 7 bases align to TRBD1. V lost 4 bases, J lost 2 bases, and 5 bases stayed unmatched. CDR3 size: 15 residues. Germline CDR1 and CDR2: SGHVS and FQNEAQ. CDR3 DNA: TGTGCCAGCAGCTCTCGAACAGGGGCTGGAAACACCATATATTTT. It encodes CASSSRTGAGNTIYF.

This CDR3 reads CAISSSGTGIGELFF. The CDR3 coding sequence is TGTGCCATCAGCTCTTCCGGGACTGGTATCGGGGAGCTGTTTTTT. The V call is TRBV10-3, the J call TRBJ2-2, with a weak D call TRBD2 (6 bases). Germline CDR1 is ENHRY and CDR2 is SYGVKD. The V end was cut by 6 bases, the J end by 7 bases, with 18 bases between. The CDR3 extends over 15 amino acids.